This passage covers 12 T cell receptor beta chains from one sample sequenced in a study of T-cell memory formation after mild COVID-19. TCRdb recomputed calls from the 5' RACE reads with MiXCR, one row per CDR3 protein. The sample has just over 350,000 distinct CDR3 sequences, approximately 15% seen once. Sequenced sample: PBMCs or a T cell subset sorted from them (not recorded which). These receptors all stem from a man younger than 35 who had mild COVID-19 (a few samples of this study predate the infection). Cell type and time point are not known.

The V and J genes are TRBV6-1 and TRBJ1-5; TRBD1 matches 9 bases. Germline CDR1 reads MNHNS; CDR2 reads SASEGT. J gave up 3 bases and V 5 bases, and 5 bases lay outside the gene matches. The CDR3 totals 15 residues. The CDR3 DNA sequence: TGTGCCAGCAGTTCCGGACAGGGGTACAATCAGCCCCAGCATTTT. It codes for CASSSGQGYNQPQHF.

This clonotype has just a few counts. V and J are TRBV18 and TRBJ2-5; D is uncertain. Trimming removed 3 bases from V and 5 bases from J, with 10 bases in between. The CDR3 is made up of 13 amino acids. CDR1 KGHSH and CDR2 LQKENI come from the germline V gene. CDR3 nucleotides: TGTGCCAGCTCACCGGCAGGCCTGGAGACCCAGTACTTC. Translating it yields CASSPAGLETQYF.

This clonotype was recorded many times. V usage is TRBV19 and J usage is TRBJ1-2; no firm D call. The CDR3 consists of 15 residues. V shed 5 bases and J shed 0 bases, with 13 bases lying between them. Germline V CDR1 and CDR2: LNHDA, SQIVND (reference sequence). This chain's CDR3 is CASSPMDGANYGYTF. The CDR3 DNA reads TGTGCCAGTAGTCCGATGGACGGGGCTAACTATGGCTACACCTTC.

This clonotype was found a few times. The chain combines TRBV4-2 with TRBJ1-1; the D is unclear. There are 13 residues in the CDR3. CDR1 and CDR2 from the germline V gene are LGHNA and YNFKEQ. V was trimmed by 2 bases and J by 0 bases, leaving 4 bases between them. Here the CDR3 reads CASSQRLNTEAFF. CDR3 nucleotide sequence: TGTGCCAGCAGCCAACGATTGAACACTGAAGCTTTCTTT.

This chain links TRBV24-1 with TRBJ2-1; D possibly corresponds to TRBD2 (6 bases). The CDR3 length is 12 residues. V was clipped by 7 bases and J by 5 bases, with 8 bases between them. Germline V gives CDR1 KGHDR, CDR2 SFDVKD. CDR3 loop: CATSSGDNEQFF. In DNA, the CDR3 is TGTGCCACCAGCTCGGGGGACAATGAGCAGTTCTTC.

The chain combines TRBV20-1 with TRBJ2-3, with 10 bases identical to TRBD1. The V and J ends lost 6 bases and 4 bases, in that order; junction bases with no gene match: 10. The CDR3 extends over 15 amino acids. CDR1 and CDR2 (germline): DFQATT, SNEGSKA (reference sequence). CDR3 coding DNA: TGCAGTGCCATCAAAGCGGGACAGGGGTCAGATACGCAGTATTTT. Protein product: CSAIKAGQGSDTQYF.

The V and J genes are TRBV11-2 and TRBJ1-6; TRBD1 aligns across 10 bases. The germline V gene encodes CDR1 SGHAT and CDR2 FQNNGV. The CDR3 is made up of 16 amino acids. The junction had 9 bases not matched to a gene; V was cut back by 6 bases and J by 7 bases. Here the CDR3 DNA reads TGTGCCAGCAGTCCCTTCCCGGGACAGGGGAATTCACCCCTCCACTTT. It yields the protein CASSPFPGQGNSPLHF.

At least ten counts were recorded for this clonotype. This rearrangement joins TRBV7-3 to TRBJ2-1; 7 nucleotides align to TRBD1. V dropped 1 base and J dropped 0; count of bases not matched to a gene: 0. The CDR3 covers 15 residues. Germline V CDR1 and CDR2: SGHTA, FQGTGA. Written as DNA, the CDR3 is TGTGCCAGCAGCTTAAACAGGGGCTCCTACAATGAGCAGTTCTTC. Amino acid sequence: CASSLNRGSYNEQFF.

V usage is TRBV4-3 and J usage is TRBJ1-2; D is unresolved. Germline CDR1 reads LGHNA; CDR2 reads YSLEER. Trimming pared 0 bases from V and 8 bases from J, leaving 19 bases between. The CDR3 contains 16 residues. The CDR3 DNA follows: TGCGCCAGCAGCCAAGATCTTACCCGGGAACCTGGCGGCTACACCTTC. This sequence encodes CASSQDLTREPGGYTF.

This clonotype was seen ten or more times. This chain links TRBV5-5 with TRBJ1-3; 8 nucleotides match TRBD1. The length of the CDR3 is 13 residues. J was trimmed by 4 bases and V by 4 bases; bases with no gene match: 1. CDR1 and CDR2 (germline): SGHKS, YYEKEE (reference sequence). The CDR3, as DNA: TGTGCCAGCAGCGGGGACAGGGGAAACACCATATATTTT. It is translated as CASSGDRGNTIYF.

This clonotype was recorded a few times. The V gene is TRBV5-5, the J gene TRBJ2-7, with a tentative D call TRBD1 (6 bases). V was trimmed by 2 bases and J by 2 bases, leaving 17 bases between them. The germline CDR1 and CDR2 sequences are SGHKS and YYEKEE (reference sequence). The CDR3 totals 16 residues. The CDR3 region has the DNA TGTGCCAGCAGCTTCGAGCCGGCCGACAGGCCCTACGAGCAGTACTTC. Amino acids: CASSFEPADRPYEQYF. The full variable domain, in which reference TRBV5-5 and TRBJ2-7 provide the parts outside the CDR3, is DAGVTQSPTHLIKTRGQQVTLRCSPISGHKSVSWYQQVLGQGPQFIFQYYEKEERGRGNFPDRFSARQFPNYSSELNVNALLLGDSALYLCASSFEPADRPYEQYFGPGTRLTVT.

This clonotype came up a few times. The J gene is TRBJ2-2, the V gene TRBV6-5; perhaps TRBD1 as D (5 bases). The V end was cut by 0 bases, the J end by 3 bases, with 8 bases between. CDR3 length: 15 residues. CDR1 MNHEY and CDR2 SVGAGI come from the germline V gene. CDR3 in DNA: TGTGCCAGCAGTTACTCGACCAGGGACACCGGGGAGCTGTTTTTT. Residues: CASSYSTRDTGELFF.